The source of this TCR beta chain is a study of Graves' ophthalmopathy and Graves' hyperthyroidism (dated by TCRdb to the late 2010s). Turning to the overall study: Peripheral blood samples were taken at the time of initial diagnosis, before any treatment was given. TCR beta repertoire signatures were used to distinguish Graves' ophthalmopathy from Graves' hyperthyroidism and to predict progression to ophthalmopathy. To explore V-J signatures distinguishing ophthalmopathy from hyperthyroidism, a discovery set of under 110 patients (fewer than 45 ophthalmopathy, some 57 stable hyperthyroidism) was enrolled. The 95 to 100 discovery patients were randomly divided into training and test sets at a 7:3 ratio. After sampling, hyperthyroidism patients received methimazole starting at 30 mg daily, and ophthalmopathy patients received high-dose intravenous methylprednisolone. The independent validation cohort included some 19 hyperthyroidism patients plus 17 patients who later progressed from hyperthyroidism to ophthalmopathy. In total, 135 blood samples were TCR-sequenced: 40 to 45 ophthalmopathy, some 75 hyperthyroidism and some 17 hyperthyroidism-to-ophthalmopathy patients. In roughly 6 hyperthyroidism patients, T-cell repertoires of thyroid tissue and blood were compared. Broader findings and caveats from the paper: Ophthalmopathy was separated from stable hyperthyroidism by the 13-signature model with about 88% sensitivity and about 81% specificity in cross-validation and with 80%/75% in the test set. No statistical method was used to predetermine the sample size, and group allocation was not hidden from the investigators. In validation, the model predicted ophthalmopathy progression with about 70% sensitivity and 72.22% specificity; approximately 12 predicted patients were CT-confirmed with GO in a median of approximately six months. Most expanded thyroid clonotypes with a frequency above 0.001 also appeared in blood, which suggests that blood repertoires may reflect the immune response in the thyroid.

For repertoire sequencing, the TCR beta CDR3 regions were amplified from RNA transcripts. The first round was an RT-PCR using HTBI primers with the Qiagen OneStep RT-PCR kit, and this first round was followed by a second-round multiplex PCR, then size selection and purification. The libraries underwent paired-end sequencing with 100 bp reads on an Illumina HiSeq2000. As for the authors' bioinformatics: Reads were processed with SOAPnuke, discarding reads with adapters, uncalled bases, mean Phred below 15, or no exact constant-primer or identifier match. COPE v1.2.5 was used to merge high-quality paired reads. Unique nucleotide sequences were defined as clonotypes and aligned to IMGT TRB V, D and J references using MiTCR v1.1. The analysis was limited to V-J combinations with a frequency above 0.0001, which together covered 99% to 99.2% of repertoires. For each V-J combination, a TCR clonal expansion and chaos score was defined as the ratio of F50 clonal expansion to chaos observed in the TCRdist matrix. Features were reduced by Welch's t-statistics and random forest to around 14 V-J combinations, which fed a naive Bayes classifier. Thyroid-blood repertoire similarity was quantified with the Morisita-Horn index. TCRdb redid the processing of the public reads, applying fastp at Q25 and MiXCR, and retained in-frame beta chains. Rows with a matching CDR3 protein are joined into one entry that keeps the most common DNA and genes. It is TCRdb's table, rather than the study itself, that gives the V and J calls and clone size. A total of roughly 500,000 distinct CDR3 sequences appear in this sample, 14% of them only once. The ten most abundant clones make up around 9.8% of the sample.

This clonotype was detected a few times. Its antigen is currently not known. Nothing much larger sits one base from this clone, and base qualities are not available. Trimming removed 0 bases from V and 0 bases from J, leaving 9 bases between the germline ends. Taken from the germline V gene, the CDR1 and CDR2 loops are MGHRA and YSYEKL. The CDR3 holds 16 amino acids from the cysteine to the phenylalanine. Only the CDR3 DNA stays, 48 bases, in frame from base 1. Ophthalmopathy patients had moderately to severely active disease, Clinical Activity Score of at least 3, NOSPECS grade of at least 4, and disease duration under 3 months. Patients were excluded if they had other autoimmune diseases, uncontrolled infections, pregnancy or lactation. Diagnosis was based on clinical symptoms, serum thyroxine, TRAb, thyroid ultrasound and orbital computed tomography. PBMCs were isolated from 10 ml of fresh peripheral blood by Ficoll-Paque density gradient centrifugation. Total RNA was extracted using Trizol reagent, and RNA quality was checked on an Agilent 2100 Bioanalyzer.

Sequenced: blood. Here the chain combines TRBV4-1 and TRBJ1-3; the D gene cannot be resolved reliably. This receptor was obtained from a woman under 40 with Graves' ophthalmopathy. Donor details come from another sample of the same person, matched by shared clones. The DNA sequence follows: TGCGCCAGCAGCCAAGAACTTCCGGGCTCTGGAAACACCATATATTTT. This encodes CASSQELPGSGNTIYF.